The rows below give T cell receptor beta chains drawn from one sample of a study of blood T cells in healthy people across ages. TCRdb passed the 5' RACE reads through MiXCR, listing each CDR3 protein once. The table lists 1,500,000 or so distinct CDR3 sequences, roughly 59% of them singletons. Source material: blood. All receptors come from a man aged 18 to 35 in good health. The CDR3 runs from the conserved cysteine through the conserved F or W. A D gene is named only where the DNA matches it firmly. Clone size, where shown, is once, few, many, or a class for clones that have expanded.

D gene: .; V gene: TRBV12-3/TRBV12-4; J gene: TRBJ1-1; clone size: .; CDR3 protein: CASSLIAGMNTEAFF; CDR3 DNA: TGTGCCAGCAGTTTAATTGCAGGCATGAACACTGAAGCTTTCTTT
D gene: .; V gene: TRBV3-1; J gene: TRBJ1-6; clone size: .; CDR3 protein: CASSQRQDNSPLHF; CDR3 DNA: TGTGCCAGCAGCCAACGACAGGATAATTCACCCCTCCACTTT
D gene: TRBD1; V gene: TRBV6-4; J gene: TRBJ2-1; clone size: .; CDR3 protein: CASSVGTGGWEQFF; CDR3 DNA: TGTGCCAGCAGTGTTGGGACAGGGGGCTGGGAGCAGTTCTTC
D gene: TRBD1; V gene: TRBV9; J gene: TRBJ2-2; clone size: .; CDR3 protein: CASSGGQTTRIGELFF; CDR3 DNA: TGTGCCAGCAGCGGGGGACAGACCACTCGGATCGGGGAGCTGTTTTTT
D gene: .; V gene: TRBV9; J gene: TRBJ2-1; clone size: few; CDR3 protein: CASSVRTSHNEQFF; CDR3 DNA: TGTGCCAGCAGCGTACGCACGTCTCACAATGAGCAGTTCTTC
D gene: .; V gene: TRBV6-1; J gene: TRBJ1-6; clone size: once; CDR3 protein: CASSGSKAGRNSPLHF; CDR3 DNA: TGTGCCAGCAGTGGATCAAAGGCAGGGAGAAATTCACCCCTCCACTTT
D gene: .; V gene: TRBV14; J gene: TRBJ1-1; clone size: few; CDR3 protein: CASSPYTQGGDTEAFF; CDR3 DNA: TGTGCCAGCAGCCCTTATACACAGGGTGGGGACACTGAAGCTTTCTTT
D gene: .; V gene: TRBV29-1; J gene: TRBJ1-1; clone size: .; CDR3 protein: CSVDGSRTRGTDSEAFF; CDR3 DNA: TGCAGCGTTGATGGTAGTCGGACCCGGGGTACTGACTCTGAAGCTTTCTTT
D gene: .; V gene: TRBV4-3; J gene: TRBJ1-1; clone size: .; CDR3 protein: CASSPGKWTEAFF; CDR3 DNA: TGCGCCAGCAGTCCGGGGAAATGGACTGAAGCTTTCTTT
D gene: .; V gene: TRBV25-1; J gene: TRBJ1-1; clone size: once; CDR3 protein: CASSEPGTPGLFEAFF; CDR3 DNA: TGTGCCAGCAGTGAACCCGGCACCCCGGGACTATTTGAAGCTTTCTTT
D gene: TRBD2; V gene: TRBV6-5; J gene: TRBJ2-5; clone size: .; CDR3 protein: CASQTGGPYETQYF; CDR3 DNA: TGTGCCAGCCAAACGGGGGGGCCCTACGAGACCCAGTACTTC
D gene: .; V gene: TRBV7-8; J gene: TRBJ2-7; clone size: .; CDR3 protein: CASSLGVPFVREQYF; CDR3 DNA: TGTGCCAGCAGCTTAGGTGTTCCCTTCGTTAGAGAGCAGTACTTC
D gene: TRBD2; V gene: TRBV4-1; J gene: TRBJ2-4; clone size: .; CDR3 protein: CASSQDPAGGRNIQYF; CDR3 DNA: TGCGCCAGCAGCCAAGATCCGGCGGGGGGGCGAAACATTCAGTACTTC
D gene: TRBD1; V gene: TRBV4-1; J gene: TRBJ1-5; clone size: .; CDR3 protein: CASSDMYRTGVHQPQHF; CDR3 DNA: TGCGCCAGCAGCGATATGTATAGGACAGGGGTCCATCAGCCCCAGCATTTT
D gene: .; V gene: TRBV10-3; J gene: TRBJ1-1; clone size: .; CDR3 protein: CAISDGGTTEAFF; CDR3 DNA: TGTGCCATCAGTGACGGGGGGACCACTGAAGCTTTCTTT
D gene: TRBD1; V gene: TRBV29-1; J gene: TRBJ2-5; clone size: .; CDR3 protein: CSTQTGNYGQYF; CDR3 DNA: TGCAGCACGCAGACAGGGAACTACGGGCAGTACTTC
D gene: .; V gene: TRBV27; J gene: TRBJ1-5; clone size: .; CDR3 protein: CASSPTWGGQPQHF; CDR3 DNA: TGTGCCAGCAGTCCAACGTGGGGAGGTCAGCCCCAGCATTTT
D gene: TRBD1; V gene: TRBV24-1; J gene: TRBJ2-5; clone size: .; CDR3 protein: CATSDQGGASKKQYF; CDR3 DNA: TGTGCCACCAGTGACCAAGGGGGCGCGAGTAAGAAGCAGTACTTC
D gene: .; V gene: TRBV28; J gene: TRBJ1-1; clone size: .; CDR3 protein: CASSLYVATEAFF; CDR3 DNA: TGTGCCAGCAGTCTATATGTGGCCACTGAAGCTTTCTTT
D gene: TRBD1; V gene: TRBV4-1; J gene: TRBJ2-3; clone size: few; CDR3 protein: CASSQKDRTCTDTQYF; CDR3 DNA: TGCGCCAGCAGCCAAAAGGACAGGACCTGCACAGATACGCAGTATTTT
D gene: TRBD2; V gene: TRBV7-9; J gene: TRBJ2-3; clone size: .; CDR3 protein: CASSLRYEAGGLYNEQYF; CDR3 DNA: TGTGCCAGCAGCTTACGATATGAAGCGGGAGGTTTATACAATGAGCAGTATTTT
D gene: .; V gene: TRBV6-2/TRBV6-3; J gene: TRBJ2-2; clone size: few; CDR3 protein: CASSYSTSTGELFF; CDR3 DNA: TGTGCCAGCAGTTATTCCACCAGCACCGGGGAGCTGTTTTTT
D gene: .; V gene: TRBV30; J gene: TRBJ1-1; clone size: few; CDR3 protein: CAWSSYTEAFF; CDR3 DNA: TGTGCCTGGAGTTCGTACACTGAAGCTTTCTTT
D gene: .; V gene: TRBV27; J gene: TRBJ1-5; clone size: .; CDR3 protein: CASSAAGVAQPQHF; CDR3 DNA: TGTGCCAGCAGTGCAGCAGGGGTTGCCCAGCCCCAGCATTTT
D gene: TRBD2; V gene: TRBV10-3; J gene: TRBJ2-7; clone size: .; CDR3 protein: CAISGGTSSYNEQYF; CDR3 DNA: TGTGCCATCAGTGGAGGGACTAGCTCCTACAATGAGCAGTACTTC
D gene: TRBD2; V gene: TRBV20-1; J gene: TRBJ2-1; clone size: .; CDR3 protein: CSARETSGGVNEQFF; CDR3 DNA: TGCAGTGCTAGAGAAACTAGCGGGGGGGTAAATGAGCAGTTCTTC
D gene: .; V gene: TRBV12-5; J gene: TRBJ2-1; clone size: .; CDR3 protein: CASGLVSALAGEQFF; CDR3 DNA: TGTGCTAGTGGTTTGGTAAGCGCCTTAGCAGGTGAGCAGTTCTTC
D gene: .; V gene: TRBV20-1; J gene: TRBJ2-1; clone size: .; CDR3 protein: CSATRQGYYNEQFF; CDR3 DNA: TGCAGTGCTACAAGGCAGGGGTATTACAATGAGCAGTTCTTC
D gene: .; V gene: TRBV4-3; J gene: TRBJ1-1; clone size: .; CDR3 protein: CASSLDFTGLNTEAFF; CDR3 DNA: TGCGCCAGCAGCTTGGATTTTACAGGCCTGAACACTGAAGCTTTCTTT
D gene: .; V gene: TRBV19; J gene: TRBJ1-2; clone size: .; CDR3 protein: CAATGTNYGYTF; CDR3 DNA: TGTGCCGCAACTGGGACTAACTATGGCTACACCTTC
D gene: TRBD1; V gene: TRBV10-3; J gene: TRBJ1-1; clone size: .; CDR3 protein: CAIRGQGAGSTEAFF; CDR3 DNA: TGTGCCATCAGAGGACAGGGGGCGGGTAGCACTGAAGCTTTCTTT
D gene: .; V gene: TRBV29-1; J gene: TRBJ2-1; clone size: .; CDR3 protein: CSVGLAVTYNEQFF; CDR3 DNA: TGCAGCGTAGGGTTAGCGGTAACCTACAATGAGCAGTTCTTC
D gene: TRBD1; V gene: TRBV6-1; J gene: TRBJ2-3; clone size: few; CDR3 protein: CAVRDRGGMYFDTQYF; CDR3 DNA: TGTGCCGTCCGGGACAGGGGAGGCATGTATTTTGATACGCAGTATTTT
D gene: .; V gene: TRBV20-1; J gene: TRBJ2-1; clone size: .; CDR3 protein: CRAIDNEQFF; CDR3 DNA: TGCAGGGCTATAGACAATGAGCAGTTCTTC
D gene: .; V gene: TRBV9; J gene: TRBJ1-4; clone size: .; CDR3 protein: CASSVAPREKLFF; CDR3 DNA: TGTGCCAGCAGCGTAGCCCCTCGGGAAAAACTGTTTTTT
D gene: TRBD2; V gene: TRBV20-1; J gene: TRBJ2-5; clone size: .; CDR3 protein: CSAQAWTSGNSRETQYF; CDR3 DNA: TGCAGTGCCCAGGCCTGGACTAGCGGAAACTCCCGAGAGACCCAGTACTTC
D gene: TRBD2; V gene: TRBV4-2; J gene: TRBJ2-2; clone size: .; CDR3 protein: CASSRRTSGSTGELFF; CDR3 DNA: TGTGCCAGCAGCCGTCGGACTAGCGGGAGTACCGGGGAGCTGTTTTTT
D gene: TRBD1; V gene: TRBV10-3; J gene: TRBJ2-7; clone size: .; CDR3 protein: CAIRTGTGAHEQYF; CDR3 DNA: TGTGCCATCAGGACTGGGACAGGGGCTCACGAGCAGTACTTC